This TCR beta chain derives from a study of monozygotic twins with cystic fibrosis. Study-wide background: Around 3 micrograms of fragmented DNA underwent roughly 16 PCR cycles for library preparation.

This clone was seen only a few times. The antigen remains undetermined. Produced via immunoSEQ multiplex PCR; TCRdb's table is partial and in-frame only. The sample lists approximately 27,000 clones, approximately 90% seen once, with around 0.56% in the top ten. Study-level findings and limits: Nucleotide-identical clonotype sharing was significantly higher within monozygotic CF twin pairs than between unrelated CF individuals. J usage was most co-twin-similar in 8 of 16 pairs, V in 13.

The sequenced sample consisted of blood. This sequence originates from a girl aged 2 to 9 with cystic fibrosis.

The CDR3 nucleotides read TGTGCCTGGAGTGTAGACGGGCGGAACACTGAAGCTTTCTTT. Its protein product is CAWSVDGRNTEAFF. The J gene is TRBJ1-1, the V gene TRBV30; D is unclear. This CDR3 has 14 amino acids. Germline V gene data show CDR1 as GTSNPN and CDR2 as SVGIG (reference sequence). V shed 0 bases and J shed 1 base, with 9 bases lying between them.